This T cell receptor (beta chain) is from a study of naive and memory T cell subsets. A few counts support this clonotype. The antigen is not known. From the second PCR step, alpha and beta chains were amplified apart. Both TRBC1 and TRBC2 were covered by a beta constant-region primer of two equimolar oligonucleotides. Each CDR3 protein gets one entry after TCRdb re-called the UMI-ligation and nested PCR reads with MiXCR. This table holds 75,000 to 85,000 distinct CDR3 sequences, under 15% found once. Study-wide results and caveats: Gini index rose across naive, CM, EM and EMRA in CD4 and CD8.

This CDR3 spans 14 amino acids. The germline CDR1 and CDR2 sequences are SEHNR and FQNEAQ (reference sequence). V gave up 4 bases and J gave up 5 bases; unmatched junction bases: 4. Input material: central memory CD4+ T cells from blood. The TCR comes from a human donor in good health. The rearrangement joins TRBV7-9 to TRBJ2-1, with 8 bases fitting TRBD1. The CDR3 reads CASSWTGKDNEQFF. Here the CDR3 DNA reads TGTGCCAGCAGCTGGACAGGGAAGGACAATGAGCAGTTCTTC.